One and the same sample provided the 31 T cell receptor beta chains below, sequenced in a study of shared clonotypes between healthy human individuals. The repertoire was sequenced with immunoSEQ multiplex PCR; TCRdb's copy has only in-frame clones and lacks some. The repertoire has a few million clones, 85% to 95% of them found once; the top ten carry approximately 0.41%. Sample: naive CD4+ T cells from PBMCs. Stated subset: CD45RA+ positively selected. These receptor sequences come from a man between 18 and 35 years old in good health. Some clones in this sample may be carry-over from other donors' samples.

V gene TRBV30 combines with J gene TRBJ2-7; tentatively, D is TRBD1 (7 bases). This CDR3 region has 16 residues. The V end lost 5 bases, the J end lost 7 bases, and 27 bases lay between the germline ends. In germline, CDR1 is GTSNPN, CDR2 SVGIG (reference sequence). DNA for the CDR3: TGTGCCTGGGGGGGGCCCCACAGTCGAGGGGGCGAAGAGCAGTACTTC. Residues: CAWGGPHSRGGEEQYF. The full variable domain, completed using reference TRBV30 and TRBJ2-7, is SQTIHQWPATLVQPVGSPLSLECTVEGTSNPNLYWYRQAAGRGLQLLFYSVGIGQISSEVPQNLSASRPQDRQFILSSKKLLLSDSGFYLCAWGGPHSRGGEEQYFGPGTRLTVT.

Worth noting for this clone: The same CDR3 also results from other DNA sequences found in this sample. The rearrangement joins TRBV5-1 to TRBJ2-5, with 7 bases aligning to TRBD2. V was clipped by 3 bases and J by 4 bases; unmatched bases: 6. CDR1 is SGHRS, CDR2 YFSETQ, per germline. The CDR3 is 14 residues long. The CDR3 bases are TGCGCCAGCAGCTCTCTGGGGAGGGGAGAGACCCAGTACTTC. Encoded protein: CASSSLGRGETQYF. Full variable domain (outside the CDR3, taken from reference TRBV5-1 and TRBJ2-5): KAGVTQTPRYLIKTRGQQVTLSCSPISGHRSVSWYQQTPGQGLQFLFEYFSETQRNKGNFPGRFSGRQFSNSRSEMNVSTLELGDSALYLCASSSLGRGETQYFGPGTRLLVL.

V gene TRBV11-2 combines with J gene TRBJ2-1; TRBD2 aligns across 15 bases. V shed 1 base and J 9 bases; nucleotides not matched to a gene: 7. Germline V gives CDR1 SGHAT, CDR2 FQNNGV. The length of the CDR3 is 17 residues. Written as DNA, the CDR3 is TGTGCCAGCAGCTTAGCCCGAGGACTAGCGGGAGGGGGTGAGCAGTTCTTC. Its protein product is CASSLARGLAGGGEQFF.

This clone is a singleton in its sample. This sequence joins TRBV6-5 and TRBJ2-5; no reliable D call. This CDR3 comprises 13 residues. Looked up from germline, CDR1 is MNHEY and CDR2 is SVGAGI. V lost 6 bases and J lost 5, with 13 bases in between. CDR3 region: CASSPRERETQYF. Here the CDR3 DNA reads TGTGCCAGCAGCCCCCGAGAAAGGGAGACCCAGTACTTC.

This clone has only one observation. The chain's CDR3 is CASSLLSGARSYEQYF. Here the CDR3 DNA reads TGTGCCAGCAGCTTGTTATCCGGGGCCCGCTCCTACGAGCAGTACTTC. The V and J genes are TRBV5-6 and TRBJ2-7; D tentatively fits TRBD1 or TRBD2 (5 bases each). The germline CDR1 and CDR2 sequences are SGHDT and YYEEEE. V lost 1 base and J lost 0, with 14 bases in between. CDR3 length: 16 amino acids.

The chain is built from TRBV4-1 and TRBJ1-1; no clear D gene. V was clipped by 3 bases and J by 1 base, with 9 bases between them. CDR3 length equals 14 residues. Germline CDR1 is MGHRA and CDR2 is YSYEKL. Written as DNA, the CDR3 is TGCGCCAGCAGCCACCCGGGCAAGAACACTGAAGCTTTCTTT. As protein: CASSHPGKNTEAFF.

This clone was seen a single time. The V call is TRBV6-8, the J call TRBJ2-5, with 9 bases aligning to TRBD2. CDR1 and CDR2 from the germline V gene are MNHGY and SAAAGT. There are 14 residues in the CDR3. The junction had 7 bases not matched to a gene; V was cut back by 7 bases and J by 4 bases. CDR3 residues: CASTYSGSRETQYF. CDR3 bases: TGTGCCAGCACCTATAGCGGGAGCCGAGAGACCCAGTACTTC.

The chain recombines TRBV5-1 with TRBJ2-7, with 7 bases fitting TRBD2. V trimming: 5 bases; J trimming: 2 bases; junction bases outside the gene matches: 10. This CDR3 has 15 amino acids. Looked up from germline, CDR1 is SGHRS and CDR2 is YFSETQ. The CDR3 bases are TGCGCCAGCAGGGCTGAGGCGGGAGTCGCCTACGAGCAGTACTTC. It codes for CASRAEAGVAYEQYF.

This chain connects TRBV7-2 to TRBJ2-7, with D uncertain. Trimming pared 1 base from V and 2 bases from J, leaving 9 bases between. Germline V gene data show CDR1 as SGHTA and CDR2 as FQGNSA. There are 14 residues in the CDR3. In DNA form, the CDR3 reads TGTGCCAGCAGCTTAGATGCTAGTACCTACGAGCAGTACTTC. Amino acid sequence: CASSLDASTYEQYF.

This CDR3 is CASNRQVGANVLTF. CDR3 bases: TGCGCCAGCAATCGTCAGGTTGGGGCCAACGTCCTGACTTTC. This chain uses TRBV5-1 with TRBJ2-6; D is unresolved. This CDR3 is 14 amino acids long. The germline CDR1 and CDR2 sequences are SGHRS and YFSETQ. Trimming pared 6 bases from V and 3 bases from J, leaving 10 bases between.

The chain employs TRBV6-1 and TRBJ1-5, with D possibly matching TRBD1 (6 bases). V dropped 2 bases and J dropped 4 bases, with 15 bases sitting between them. From germline, CDR1 is MNHNS and CDR2 SASEGT. This CDR3 has 16 residues. In DNA form, the CDR3 reads TGTGCCAGCAGTGAAAGACAGGCCGGGGGAAATCAGCCCCAGCATTTT. Protein sequence: CASSERQAGGNQPQHF.

Comment on this clone: Other DNA sequences from this sample encode an identical CDR3 as well. The chain carries TRBV6-5 and TRBJ1-2, with D uncertain. V lost 0 bases, J lost 0 bases, and 8 bases lay in between. The germline V gene encodes CDR1 MNHEY and CDR2 SVGAGI. This CDR3 comprises 15 residues. CDR3 nucleotide sequence: TGTGCCAGCAGTTACTCGCCAGGTACTAACTATGGCTACACCTTC. This translates into CASSYSPGTNYGYTF.

V and J are TRBV7-2 and TRBJ2-3, with a weak D call TRBD2 (6 bases). The ends were cut back, 6 bases at V and 5 bases at J, with 21 bases in the middle. The CDR3 length is 16 residues. Looked up from germline, CDR1 is SGHTA and CDR2 is FQGNSA. The CDR3 sequence: CASRPPGVPRGDTQYF. DNA of the CDR3: TGTGCCAGCAGGCCCCCTGGGGTGCCGCGGGGAGATACGCAGTATTTT.

The J gene is TRBJ2-7, the V gene TRBV19; 10 nucleotides agree with TRBD1. The CDR3 extends over 15 amino acids. V dropped 4 bases and J dropped 3; count of bases not matched to a gene: 6. Germline V gene data show CDR1 as LNHDA and CDR2 as SQIVND (reference sequence). In DNA form, the CDR3 reads TGTGCCAGTAGTACCATTCGGGACAGGGGCTACGAGCAGTACTTC. This sequence encodes CASSTIRDRGYEQYF.

J is TRBJ2-3 and V is TRBV6-1; 8 bases agree with TRBD1. V lost 7 bases, J lost 2 bases, and 8 bases stayed unmatched. Germline V gene sequence: CDR1 MNHNS, CDR2 SASEGT. CDR3 length equals 15 residues. Here the CDR3 reads CASIFQGAITDTQYF. DNA for the CDR3: TGTGCCAGCATCTTTCAGGGGGCCATCACAGATACGCAGTATTTT.

Concerning this clone: The same CDR3 can be traced to other DNA sequences in this sample. The chain uses TRBV5-1 and TRBJ2-2; D unresolved. In germline, CDR1 is SGHRS, CDR2 YFSETQ. CDR3 length: 16 residues. V lost 0 bases, J lost 0 bases, and 9 bases lay in between. The CDR3 sequence is CASSLARTANTGELFF. For the CDR3, the DNA is TGCGCCAGCAGCTTGGCTCGGACCGCGAACACCGGGGAGCTGTTTTTT. The whole variable domain, remainder taken from reference TRBV5-1 and TRBJ2-2, is KAGVTQTPRYLIKTRGQQVTLSCSPISGHRSVSWYQQTPGQGLQFLFEYFSETQRNKGNFPGRFSGRQFSNSRSEMNVSTLELGDSALYLCASSLARTANTGELFFGEGSRLTVL.

V and J are TRBV28 and TRBJ1-2, with D possibly TRBD1 on 5 matching bases. Germline V gene sequence: CDR1 MDHEN, CDR2 SYDVKM. This CDR3 region has 15 residues. V lost 9 bases and J lost 4, with 21 bases in between. Written as DNA, the CDR3 is TGTGCCAGTACCAGTACCCCAGGGTCTCTCTATGGCTACACCTTC. Its translation is CASTSTPGSLYGYTF.

The chain has TRBV19 and TRBJ1-1; no firm D call. The germline V gene has CDR1 LNHDA and CDR2 SQIVND (reference sequence). V was clipped by 5 bases and J by 3 bases, with 19 bases between them. This CDR3 is built from 16 residues. CDR3 residues: CASSPRYLSSDTEAFF. For the CDR3, the DNA is TGTGCCAGTAGTCCTCGTTATTTGTCGTCGGACACTGAAGCTTTCTTT.

V usage is TRBV5-5 and J usage is TRBJ2-6, with D possibly being TRBD1 (6 bases). V shed 7 bases and J shed 1 base, with 9 bases lying between them. The CDR3 is 14 amino acids. Looked up from germline, CDR1 is SGHKS and CDR2 is YYEKEE (reference sequence). CDR3 sequence (DNA): TGTGCCAGCCGAGGACAGTCTGGGGCCAACGTCCTGACTTTC. Translating gives CASRGQSGANVLTF.

J is TRBJ1-1 and V is TRBV5-4, with 7 positions matching TRBD1. Germline V CDR1 and CDR2: SGHNT, YYREEE (reference sequence). J gave up 4 bases and V 0 bases, and 6 bases lay outside the gene matches. This CDR3 is 15 amino acids long. The CDR3 bases are TGTGCCAGCAGCTTGGACCCGACAGGGATCACTGAAGCTTTCTTT. Amino acids: CASSLDPTGITEAFF.

Notes on this clone: Other DNA sequences in the sample encode the same CDR3. CDR3 sequence reads: CASSLGLLNTGELFF. The CDR3 DNA sequence: TGTGCCAGCAGCTTAGGCCTCTTGAACACCGGGGAGCTGTTTTTT. J is TRBJ2-2 and V is TRBV7-2; no firm D call. Germline values: CDR1 SGHTA, CDR2 FQGNSA. The CDR3 has 15 residues. V was cut by 1 base and J by 1 base, with 7 bases left in between.

The chain is built from TRBV30 and TRBJ1-6; 7 nucleotides match TRBD1. The CDR3 is 17 residues long. CDR1 GTSNPN and CDR2 SVGIG come from the germline V gene (reference sequence). The CDR3 region has the DNA TGTGCTTTCGCGTCTTTGAGGGGGCCGGGGTATAATTCACCCCTCCACTTT. This gives the protein CAFASLRGPGYNSPLHF.

V usage is TRBV9 and J usage is TRBJ2-7, with TRBD2 identical over 10 bases. J gave up 1 base and V 0 bases, and 4 bases lay outside the gene matches. The CDR3 has 16 residues. Germline CDR1 SGDLS, CDR2 YYNGEE. CDR3: CASSVDASGRSYEQYF. The CDR3 nucleotides are TGTGCCAGCAGCGTAGATGCTAGCGGGAGATCCTACGAGCAGTACTTC.

This chain connects TRBV7-9 to TRBJ2-5; no firm D call. V lost 2 bases and J 5 bases, leaving 9 bases between the germline ends. CDR3 length: 13 residues. Per the germline V gene, CDR1 is SEHNR and CDR2 is FQNEAQ (reference sequence). This CDR3 reads CASSLIWGETQYF. The CDR3, as DNA: TGTGCCAGCAGCTTAATATGGGGTGAGACCCAGTACTTC.

As to this clone: Within the sample, other DNA sequences also encode this same CDR3. V and J are TRBV5-1 and TRBJ2-3, with a possible D match to TRBD1 (6 bases). V lost 0 bases and J 4 bases, leaving 9 bases between the germline ends. Per germline, CDR1 SGHRS and CDR2 YFSETQ. The CDR3 is made up of 14 amino acids. DNA for the CDR3: TGCGCCAGCAGCTTGGGGGCAGGGGCAGATACGCAGTATTTT. It specifies CASSLGAGADTQYF.

As regards this clone: The conserved final phenylalanine or tryptophan is absent from the CDR3, which likely points to a read error. It is unclear where the CDR3 begins or ends on the DNA, so no DNA is shown, and the CDR3 is as TCRdb lists it. The chain links TRBV20-1 to TRBJ1-2. The CDR3 has 10 amino acids, counting both end residues. Germline assignment: CDR1 DFQATT and CDR2 SNEGSKA (reference sequence). CDR3 loop: CSASGLWNFY.

The table lists this clone with a count of one. V usage is TRBV15 and J usage is TRBJ2-1; TRBD2 aligns across 13 bases. Germline values: CDR1 LNHNV, CDR2 YYDKDF (reference sequence). Germline trimming cut 5 bases from V and 15 bases from J; bases unmatched to any gene: 19. The CDR3 contains 17 residues. The CDR3, as DNA: TGTGCCACCAGCCGACGAGGACTAGCGGGAGTGCGGTCCGAATTGTTCTTC. Protein: CATSRRGLAGVRSELFF.

Worth noting for this clone: This same CDR3 is encoded by further DNA sequences in the sample. The chain links TRBV5-1 to TRBJ1-4; tentative D call: TRBD1 (5 bases). Trimming stripped 5 bases from V and 5 bases from J, with 13 bases between. Germline V gene lookup returns CDR1 SGHRS and CDR2 YFSETQ. The CDR3 is 14 amino acids. This chain's CDR3 is CASRPGTANEKLFF. CDR3 bases: TGCGCCAGCAGACCCGGGACGGCAAATGAAAAACTGTTTTTT.

V is TRBV30 and J is TRBJ2-2; D gene uncertain. The CDR3 loop spans 14 amino acids. Trimming stripped 0 bases from V and 1 base from J, with 6 bases between. Germline CDR1 is GTSNPN and CDR2 is SVGIG (reference sequence). CDR3 coding DNA: TGTGCCTGGAGTGTCAGAGGGAACACCGGGGAGCTGTTTTTT. Translated: CAWSVRGNTGELFF.

The chain joins TRBV5-6 to TRBJ1-6; no clear D. The germline V and J ends were trimmed by 0 bases and 0 bases, with 7 bases remaining between them. Germline lookup yields CDR1 SGHDT and CDR2 YYEEEE. CDR3 length: 16 residues. CDR3 DNA sequence: TGTGCCAGCAGCTTGGCCGGTGGCTCCTATAATTCACCCCTCCACTTT. Protein: CASSLAGGSYNSPLHF.

The chain employs TRBV4-3 and TRBJ1-2; 9 nucleotides align to TRBD1. V trimming: 4 bases; J trimming: 8 bases; junction bases outside the gene matches: 14. The CDR3 consists of 16 residues. The germline V gene has CDR1 LGHNA and CDR2 YSLEER. DNA of the CDR3: TGCGCCAGCAGCCGGCTACAGGGGGCCGAGACTGGAGGCTACACCTTC. Translating it yields CASSRLQGAETGGYTF.